What follows are 25 T cell receptor beta chains derived from one specimen sequenced in a study of cytomegalovirus exposure and HLA in healthy donors. Researchers ran the PCR with 60 Vbeta and 13 Jbeta primers. TCRdb's copy holds only in-frame clones and misses some; the assay was immunoSEQ multiplex PCR. The sample includes 200,000 or so clones, approximately 88% of them seen just once. Sequencing used PBMCs. Receptors were obtained from a boy aged 2 to 10 in good health and CMV-seronegative.

The V and J genes are TRBV27 and TRBJ2-7; a weak D match, TRBD1 (5 bases). Trimming cost V 6 bases and J 6 bases, with 12 bases left between them. The CDR3 has 12 residues. CDR1 is MNHEY and CDR2 is SMNVEV in the germline V gene (reference sequence). This CDR3 is CASSPQGIEQYF. CDR3 bases: TGTGCCAGCAGCCCCCAGGGAATCGAGCAGTACTTC.

The chain carries TRBV19 and TRBJ1-4; D is perhaps TRBD1 (6 bases). The CDR3 spans 17 residues. Trimming left V 2 bases short and J 0 bases short, with 13 bases between. Germline V CDR1 and CDR2: LNHDA, SQIVND (reference sequence). The CDR3 loop is CASSIRTAYATNEKLFF. CDR3 DNA: TGTGCCAGTAGTATACGGACAGCCTATGCAACTAATGAAAAACTGTTTTTT.

This clone came up a few times. As DNA, the CDR3 is TGTGCCAGCAGCCTTCCGGGACGGGAGGGTGAAAAACTGTTTTTT. This translates into CASSLPGREGEKLFF. The rearrangement uses TRBV5-6 and TRBJ1-4, with D possibly being TRBD1 (5 bases). Trimming pared 4 bases from V and 7 bases from J, leaving 17 bases between. The germline gives CDR1 SGHDT, CDR2 YYEEEE. This CDR3 spans 15 amino acids.

The CDR3 sequence: CASSLGSRENEQFF. The CDR3 DNA reads as TGTGCCAGCAGCTTAGGATCACGAGAGAATGAGCAGTTCTTC. The gene calls are TRBV7-9 and TRBJ2-1, with no clear D. The CDR3 length is 14 residues. Trimming took off 1 base at V and 7 bases at J, with 11 bases between the two ends. Germline CDR1 reads SEHNR; CDR2 reads FQNEAQ (reference sequence).

V usage is TRBV4-1 and J usage is TRBJ1-1, with D possibly matching TRBD1 (6 bases). Germline V lookup: CDR1 MGHRA, CDR2 YSYEKL. The ends were cut back, 6 bases at V and 4 bases at J, with 15 bases in the middle. CDR3 length: 14 residues. The CDR3 DNA follows: TGCGCCAGCAGAAACAGGGCCCGGGGCACTGAAGCTTTCTTT. Translating it yields CASRNRARGTEAFF.

This sequence joins TRBV5-6 and TRBJ2-1, with TRBD2 identical over 7 bases. Germline values: CDR1 SGHDT, CDR2 YYEEEE. CDR3 length: 15 residues. Trimming took 4 bases from V and 5 from J; bases not matched to a gene: 9. CDR3 loop: CASSPEASGHNEQFF. The DNA for the CDR3 is TGTGCCAGCAGCCCGGAAGCTAGCGGCCACAATGAGCAGTTCTTC. The full variable domain, rest sourced from reference TRBV5-6 and TRBJ2-1, is DAGVTQSPTHLIKTRGQQVTLRCSPKSGHDTVSWYQQALGQGPQFIFQYYEEEERQRGNFPDRFSGHQFPNYSSELNVNALLLGDSALYLCASSPEASGHNEQFFGPGTRLTVL.

The chain has TRBV6-4 and TRBJ1-2; D remains unclear. Trimming took off 3 bases at V and 8 bases at J, with 22 bases between the two ends. The CDR3 totals 16 residues. Germline CDR1 MRHNA, CDR2 SNTAGT. CDR3 nucleotides: TGTGCCAGCAGTGAGTTTACCATGGGCCGAAGAGGGGGCTACACCTTC. Its translation: CASSEFTMGRRGGYTF.

This chain connects TRBV30 to TRBJ1-2, with 11 bases that match TRBD1. V shed 2 bases, J shed 6 bases, and the junction held 14 bases outside the gene matches. The CDR3 loop spans 17 amino acids. Germline V lookup: CDR1 GTSNPN, CDR2 SVGIG (reference sequence). The CDR3 sequence: CAWSHPGTGGVDDGYTF. The CDR3 nucleotides are TGTGCCTGGAGTCACCCCGGGACAGGGGGAGTGGATGATGGCTACACCTTC.

The chain uses TRBV11-2 and TRBJ2-7, with TRBD1 matching 9 bases. J gave up 0 bases and V 2 bases, and 2 bases lay outside the gene matches. Germline CDR1 is SGHAT and CDR2 is FQNNGV. This CDR3 is 15 amino acids long. CDR3 in amino acids: CASSLRGQGSYEQYF. CDR3 coding DNA: TGTGCCAGCAGCTTAAGGGGACAGGGCTCCTACGAGCAGTACTTC.

V usage is TRBV7-3 and J usage is TRBJ2-7; D may be TRBD2 (5 bases). Germline V CDR1 and CDR2: SGHTA, FQGTGA. The germline V and J ends were trimmed by 3 bases and 0 bases, with 6 bases remaining between them. This CDR3 contains 13 residues. The CDR3 DNA reads as TGTGCCAGCAGCTTCGGGGTCTCCTACGAGCAGTACTTC. Translated, it gives CASSFGVSYEQYF.

This clone was detected a few times. The gene calls are TRBV19 and TRBJ1-1, with a possible D match to TRBD1 (6 bases). V was clipped by 5 bases and J by 3 bases, with 13 bases between them. This CDR3 region has 14 residues. Germline lookup yields CDR1 LNHDA and CDR2 SQIVND (reference sequence). CDR3 sequence: CASSHRTADTEAFF. The CDR3 DNA sequence: TGTGCCAGTAGTCACCGGACAGCAGACACTGAAGCTTTCTTT.

This sequence joins TRBV12-5 and TRBJ2-1, with 11 bases identical to TRBD2. With 6 bases clipped from V and 3 bases from J, the junction kept 7 bases outside the gene matches. Germline lookup yields CDR1 LGHNT and CDR2 FRNRAP. The CDR3 runs 16 residues. Here the CDR3 DNA reads TGTGCTAGTGGCGGACTAGCGGGTGAAGGCTACAATGAGCAGTTCTTC. This codes for CASGGLAGEGYNEQFF.

In its sample, this clone was seen a few times. This chain joins TRBV2 and TRBJ1-1, with a tentative D call TRBD1 (6 bases). The CDR3 has 15 amino acids. The V end was cut by 8 bases, the J end by 3 bases, with 19 bases between. Germline values: CDR1 SNHLY, CDR2 FYNNEI. The CDR3 bases are TGTGCCAGCCAGGTCGGGGGGGCGGGTTACACTGAAGCTTTCTTT. Protein sequence: CASQVGGAGYTEAFF.

Here the CDR3 reads CASSEPRSGTGDPGAFF. Written as DNA, the CDR3 is TGTGCCAGCAGTGAACCTCGCTCCGGGACAGGGGACCCGGGAGCTTTCTTT. The V and J genes are TRBV6-1 and TRBJ1-1, with TRBD1 identical over 10 bases. This CDR3 region has 17 residues. CDR1 is MNHNS, CDR2 SASEGT, per germline. Unmatched junction bases numbered 16, after V lost 2 bases and J lost 10 bases.

The rearrangement uses TRBV19 and TRBJ2-7, with a weak D call TRBD1 (6 bases). The length of the CDR3 is 15 residues. With 6 bases removed from V and 4 bases from J, the gap between germline ends came to 19 bases. Germline-derived CDR1 and CDR2 are LNHDA and SQIVND (reference sequence). The CDR3 spells CASSLSTGHFYEQYF. The DNA for the CDR3 is TGTGCCAGTAGCCTCTCGACGGGACACTTTTACGAGCAGTACTTC.

The rearrangement joins TRBV14 to TRBJ2-1; the D gene is possibly TRBD2 (6 bases). The CDR3 extends over 16 amino acids. The V gene's germline CDR1 is SGHDN and CDR2 FVKESK. V lost 1 base to trimming and J lost 7 bases, with 17 bases between them. CDR3 amino acids: CASSQAHGSPENEQFF. CDR3 nucleotides: TGTGCCAGCAGCCAAGCGCACGGGAGTCCCGAGAATGAGCAGTTCTTC.

The chain combines TRBV18 with TRBJ2-4; D gene uncertain. V lost 0 bases and J lost 0, with 9 bases in between. The CDR3 length is 16 residues. The V gene's germline CDR1 is KGHSH and CDR2 LQKENI. The CDR3 region has the DNA TGTGCCAGCTCACCACCATCAGATATAGCCAAAAACATTCAGTACTTC. It codes for CASSPPSDIAKNIQYF.

The V call is TRBV5-1, the J call TRBJ2-7; 12 bases match TRBD2. There are 18 residues in the CDR3. With 4 bases clipped from V and 0 bases from J, the junction kept 11 bases outside the gene matches. CDR1 is SGHRS, CDR2 YFSETQ, per germline. In nucleotides, the CDR3 is TGCGCCAGCAGCACTGGACTAGCGGGAACTCGGAGCTCCTACGAGCAGTACTTC. Amino acid sequence: CASSTGLAGTRSSYEQYF.

The chain uses TRBV7-6 and TRBJ2-1; no firm D call. V lost 0 bases to trimming and J lost 8 bases, with 17 bases between them. This CDR3 region has 16 residues. Germline V lookup: CDR1 SGHVS, CDR2 FNYEAQ. This chain's CDR3 is CASSLALDIEVHEQFF. The CDR3 nucleotides read TGTGCCAGCAGCTTAGCGCTAGATATCGAGGTTCATGAGCAGTTCTTC.

V and J are TRBV11-3 and TRBJ2-3; tentative D call: TRBD1 (6 bases). The CDR3 spans 15 residues. Germline V gene sequence: CDR1 SGHNT, CDR2 YENEEA. V gave up 5 bases and J gave up 0 bases, with 12 bases separating them. Here the CDR3 reads CASSIGQLSTDTQYF. The CDR3 DNA reads as TGTGCCAGCAGCATTGGACAGCTCAGCACAGATACGCAGTATTTT.

V usage is TRBV6-5 and J usage is TRBJ1-1; D not resolved. Trimming removed 3 bases from V and 2 bases from J, with 7 bases in between. This CDR3 is 13 amino acids long. CDR1 is MNHEY, CDR2 SVGAGI, per germline. This chain's CDR3 is CASSYGENTEAFF. The CDR3 DNA reads TGTGCCAGCAGTTATGGAGAAAACACTGAAGCTTTCTTT.

This chain joins TRBV14 and TRBJ1-1; D is uncertain. The CDR3 runs to 14 residues. CDR1 and CDR2 (germline): SGHDN, FVKESK. Trimming cost V 4 bases and J 4 bases, with 13 bases left between them. Here the CDR3 DNA reads TGTGCCAGCAGCCTCGGCGGGGTTGGCACTGAAGCTTTCTTT. It is translated as CASSLGGVGTEAFF.

V is TRBV7-9 and J is TRBJ2-1; D might be TRBD2 (5 bases). Trimming removed 1 base at V and 1 base at J, with 5 bases between. The CDR3 is 14 amino acids. The germline V gene has CDR1 SEHNR and CDR2 FQNEAQ (reference sequence). The DNA of the CDR3 is TGTGCCAGCAGCTTAGGGACTTCCTACAATGAGCAGTTCTTC. It is translated as CASSLGTSYNEQFF.

This clone occurred once. This chain joins TRBV7-9 and TRBJ1-3, with a tentative D call TRBD1 (5 bases). V was trimmed by 1 base and J by 4 bases, leaving 8 bases between them. The length of the CDR3 is 14 residues. Germline-derived CDR1 and CDR2 are SEHNR and FQNEAQ (reference sequence). This chain's CDR3 is CASSLGGTGNTIYF. DNA of the CDR3: TGTGCCAGCAGCTTAGGGGGCACGGGAAACACCATATATTTT.

In its sample, this clone was seen once. The V call is TRBV7-8, the J call TRBJ1-2; possible D gene TRBD1, 5 bases. With 3 bases removed from V and 5 bases from J, the gap between germline ends came to 25 bases. CDR3 length equals 18 residues. Germline CDR1 is SGHVS and CDR2 is FQNEAQ. The CDR3 DNA sequence: TGTGCCAGCAGCTTCCAGGGCGCAGAGGTTATTCTTTATTATGGCTACACCTTC. Encoded protein: CASSFQGAEVILYYGYTF.